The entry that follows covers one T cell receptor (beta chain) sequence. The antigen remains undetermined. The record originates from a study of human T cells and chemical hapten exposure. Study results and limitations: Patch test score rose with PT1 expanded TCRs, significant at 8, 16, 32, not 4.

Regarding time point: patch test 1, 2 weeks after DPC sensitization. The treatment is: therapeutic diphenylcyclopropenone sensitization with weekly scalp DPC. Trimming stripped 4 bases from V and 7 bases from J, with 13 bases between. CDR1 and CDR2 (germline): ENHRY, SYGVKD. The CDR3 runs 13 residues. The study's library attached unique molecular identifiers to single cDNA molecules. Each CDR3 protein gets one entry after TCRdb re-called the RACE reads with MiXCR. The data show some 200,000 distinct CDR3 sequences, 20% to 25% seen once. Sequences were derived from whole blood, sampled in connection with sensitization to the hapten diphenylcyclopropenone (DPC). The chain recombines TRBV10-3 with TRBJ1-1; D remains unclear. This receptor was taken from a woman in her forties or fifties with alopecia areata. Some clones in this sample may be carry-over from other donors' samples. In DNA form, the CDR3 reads TGTGCCATCAGTGTTACATCCAGGAATGAAGCTTTCTTT. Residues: CAISVTSRNEAFF.